The 17 T cell receptor beta chains presented below share a single source sample, sequenced in a study of blood T cell repertoires in COVID-19. Clones were sequenced by immunoSEQ multiplex PCR, and TCRdb holds only the in-frame ones, with some missing. This sample has some 250,000 clones, with around nine tenths found just once. Sequencing input: peripheral blood. These receptors all stem from a woman between 40 and 55 years old who had recovered from COVID-19.

Only one count was recorded for this clone. The chain joins TRBV30 to TRBJ2-4; weak D call: TRBD2 (5 bases). Trimming pared 2 bases from V and 3 bases from J, leaving 11 bases between. Germline V gene data show CDR1 as GTSNPN and CDR2 as SVGIG (reference sequence). There are 14 residues in the CDR3. In DNA form, the CDR3 reads TGTGCCTGGAGTCGGCTAGCCAGCAAAAACATTCAGTACTTC. This translates into CAWSRLASKNIQYF.

The chain recombines TRBV20-1 with TRBJ1-6, with a tentative D call TRBD1 (5 bases). Germline lookup yields CDR1 DFQATT and CDR2 SNEGSKA (reference sequence). This CDR3 comprises 16 residues. V lost 3 bases, J lost 1 base, and 13 bases lay in between. CDR3 protein: CSASGGEGSYNSPLHF. The CDR3 region has the DNA TGCAGTGCTAGTGGGGGGGAAGGGTCCTATAATTCACCCCTCCACTTT.

The V call is TRBV4-2, the J call TRBJ2-7; TRBD2 agrees at 15 bases. V lost 0 bases to trimming and J lost 7 bases; unmatched junction nucleotides: 7. Germline assignment: CDR1 LGHNA and CDR2 YNFKEQ. The CDR3 spans 17 residues. CDR3 loop: CASSQDWTSGRASEQYF. In DNA form, the CDR3 reads TGTGCCAGCAGCCAAGATTGGACTAGCGGGAGGGCCAGTGAGCAGTACTTC.

This clone was seen once. The genes are TRBV18 and TRBJ2-7, with 11 bases matching TRBD2. V lost 3 bases, J lost 1 base, and 2 bases stayed unmatched. The CDR3 has 15 residues. Germline lookup yields CDR1 KGHSH and CDR2 LQKENI. As DNA, the CDR3 is TGTGCCAGCTCACCTCTAGCGGGAGGTTCCTACGAGCAGTACTTC. Its protein is CASSPLAGGSYEQYF. Filled out from reference TRBV18 and TRBJ2-7, the complete variable domain reads NAGVMQNPRHLVRRRGQEARLRCSPMKGHSHVYWYRQLPEEGLKFMVYLQKENIIDESGMPKERFSAEFPKEGPSILRIQQVVRGDSAAYFCASSPLAGGSYEQYFGPGTRLTVT.

V and J are TRBV2 and TRBJ2-3; D is ambiguous. CDR3 length: 15 residues. V was shortened by 3 bases and J by 0 bases, with 10 bases between the two germline ends. Germline loops: CDR1 SNHLY, CDR2 FYNNEI. The CDR3 region is CASSDSPPSTDTQYF. CDR3 DNA sequence: TGTGCCAGCAGTGACTCTCCCCCCAGCACAGATACGCAGTATTTT.

V is TRBV4-1 and J is TRBJ2-6; D call uncertain. This CDR3 is 16 amino acids long. Germline CDR1 and CDR2: MGHRA and YSYEKL. Trimming took off 1 base at V and 0 bases at J, with 7 bases between the two ends. CDR3 region: CASSQGAFSGANVLTF. DNA of the CDR3: TGCGCCAGCAGCCAAGGGGCCTTCTCTGGGGCCAACGTCCTGACTTTC.

Only one count was recorded for this clone. As DNA, the CDR3 is TGTGCCAGCTCACCGCTGACCGGGGTATCTGGCTACACCTTC. Protein product: CASSPLTGVSGYTF. The chain employs TRBV18 and TRBJ1-2; D gene ambiguous. This CDR3 has 14 amino acids. V lost 3 bases and J 7 bases, leaving 15 bases between the germline ends. Germline values: CDR1 KGHSH, CDR2 LQKENI.

There are a few counts of this clone. This chain joins TRBV19 and TRBJ2-7; 8 positions match TRBD2. CDR1 is LNHDA, CDR2 SQIVND, per germline (reference sequence). The CDR3 extends over 16 amino acids. The junction had 13 bases not matched to a gene; V was cut back by 6 bases and J by 3 bases. The CDR3 spells CASRTSGLGNNYEQYF. In nucleotides, the CDR3 is TGTGCCAGTAGAACTAGCGGCCTCGGTAACAACTACGAGCAGTACTTC.

The chain is built from TRBV30 and TRBJ1-5; D gene unclear. Germline lookup yields CDR1 GTSNPN and CDR2 SVGIG (reference sequence). The V gene lost 0 bases and the J gene lost 0 bases, with 6 bases spanning the gap. This CDR3 has 14 amino acids. For the CDR3, the DNA is TGTGCCTGGAGTGTGTGGCCTAGCAATCAGCCCCAGCATTTT. It yields the protein CAWSVWPSNQPQHF.

The chain employs TRBV19 and TRBJ2-1; the D is unclear. The CDR3 contains 11 residues. Germline V gene lookup returns CDR1 LNHDA and CDR2 SQIVND (reference sequence). The CDR3 nucleotides read TGTGGGTCCCGAAGAAACACCGAGCAGTTCTTC. Protein product: CGSRRNTEQFF. The variable domain in full, completed from reference TRBV19 and TRBJ2-1, reads DGGITQSPKYLFRKEGQNVTLSCEQNLNHDAMYWYRQDPGQGLRLIYYSQIVNDFQKGDIAEGYSVSREKKESFPLTVTSAQKNPTAFYLCGSRRNTEQFFGPGTRLTVL.

The chain recombines TRBV5-1 with TRBJ1-2; D not certain. The CDR3 sequence is 13 residues long. V dropped 4 bases and J dropped 0 bases, with 7 bases sitting between them. In germline, CDR1 is SGHRS, CDR2 YFSETQ. The CDR3 DNA reads TGCGCCAGCAGCCGCGACACTAACTATGGCTACACCTTC. Protein product: CASSRDTNYGYTF.

The chain couples TRBV2 to TRBJ1-1; no clear D. Trimming removed 8 bases at V and 2 bases at J, with 12 bases between. Germline lookup yields CDR1 SNHLY and CDR2 FYNNEI. CDR3 length: 13 residues. The DNA for the CDR3 is TGTGCCAGCCCGGGAGGAGCCAACACTGAAGCTTTCTTT. Residues: CASPGGANTEAFF. Complete variable domain (other parts from reference TRBV2 and TRBJ1-1): EPEVTQTPSHQVTQMGQEVILRCVPISNHLYFYWYRQILGQKVEFLVSFYNNEISEKSEIFDDQFSVERPDGSNFTLKIRSTKLEDSAMYFCASPGGANTEAFFGQGTRLTVV.

Written as DNA, the CDR3 is TGTGCCAGCAGCCCCCAGTCTGCTGGGGCCAACGTCCTGACTTTC. It translates to CASSPQSAGANVLTF. The chain combines TRBV7-2 with TRBJ2-6; D gene uncertain. V lost 5 bases to trimming and J lost 2 bases, with 10 bases between them. The germline gives CDR1 SGHTA, CDR2 FQGNSA. CDR3 length equals 15 residues.

In the case of this clone: The same CDR3 can be traced to other DNA sequences in this sample. This chain connects TRBV5-4 to TRBJ2-1, with D tentatively TRBD1 (6 bases). Germline values: CDR1 SGHNT, CDR2 YYREEE (reference sequence). Trimming removed 0 bases from V and 10 bases from J, with 14 bases in between. CDR3 length equals 14 residues. This chain's CDR3 is CASSLGLAGGEQFF. In DNA, the CDR3 is TGTGCCAGCAGCTTGGGGCTAGCTGGGGGCGAGCAGTTCTTC.

The chain carries TRBV7-2 and TRBJ1-2; 8 bases map to TRBD1. The germline V gene has CDR1 SGHTA and CDR2 FQGNSA. This CDR3 has 17 residues. Trimming at V came to 2 bases and at J to 3 bases, leaving 11 bases not matched to a gene. The CDR3 reads CASSLSSGQGTHYGYTF. The CDR3 nucleotides read TGTGCCAGCAGCTTATCGTCCGGACAGGGAACCCACTATGGCTACACCTTC.

Written as DNA, the CDR3 is TGTGCCACCAGCAGGCCGCGGGGCTTCTCTGGAAACACCATATATTTT. The encoded protein is CATSRPRGFSGNTIYF. This chain joins TRBV15 and TRBJ1-3; D may be TRBD1 (5 bases). V lost 3 bases, J lost 0 bases, and 12 bases lay in between. CDR3 length: 16 amino acids. Germline V gene lookup returns CDR1 LNHNV and CDR2 YYDKDF (reference sequence).

A remark on this clone: Within the sample, other DNA sequences also encode this same CDR3. The V and J genes are TRBV3-1 (or the pseudogene TRBV3-2) and TRBJ2-2; 7 bases align to TRBD1. Germline CDR1 reads LGHDT; CDR2 reads YNNKEL (reference sequence). Unmatched junction bases numbered 1, after V lost 4 bases and J lost 2 bases. This CDR3 has 14 residues. The CDR3 DNA is TGTGCCAGCAGCCGGACAGGAAACACCGGGGAGCTGTTTTTT. This codes for CASSRTGNTGELFF.